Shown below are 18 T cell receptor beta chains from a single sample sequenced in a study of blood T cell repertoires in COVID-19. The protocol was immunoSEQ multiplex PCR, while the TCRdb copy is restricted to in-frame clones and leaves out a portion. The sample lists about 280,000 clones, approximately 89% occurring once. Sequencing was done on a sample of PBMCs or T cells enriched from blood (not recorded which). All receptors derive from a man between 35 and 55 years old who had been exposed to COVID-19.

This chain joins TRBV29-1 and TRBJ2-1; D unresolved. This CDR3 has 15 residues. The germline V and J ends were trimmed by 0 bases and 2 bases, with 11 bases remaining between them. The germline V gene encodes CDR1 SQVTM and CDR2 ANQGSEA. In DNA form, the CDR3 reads TGCAGCGTTGAAGACCGACTCTTTGCCTACAATGAGCAGTTCTTC. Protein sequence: CSVEDRLFAYNEQFF.

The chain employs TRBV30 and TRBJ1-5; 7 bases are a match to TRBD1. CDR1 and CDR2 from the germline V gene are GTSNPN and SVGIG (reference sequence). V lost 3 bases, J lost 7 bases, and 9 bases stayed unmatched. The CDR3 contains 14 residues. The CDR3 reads CAWSPGQANQPQHF. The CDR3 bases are TGTGCCTGGAGCCCAGGACAGGCAAACCAGCCCCAGCATTTT.

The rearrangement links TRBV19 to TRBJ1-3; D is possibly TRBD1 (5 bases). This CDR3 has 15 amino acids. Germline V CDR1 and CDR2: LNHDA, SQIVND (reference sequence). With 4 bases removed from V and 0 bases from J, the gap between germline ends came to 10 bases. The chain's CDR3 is CASSTTAISGNTIYF. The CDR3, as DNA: TGTGCCAGTAGTACGACAGCTATCTCTGGAAACACCATATATTTT.

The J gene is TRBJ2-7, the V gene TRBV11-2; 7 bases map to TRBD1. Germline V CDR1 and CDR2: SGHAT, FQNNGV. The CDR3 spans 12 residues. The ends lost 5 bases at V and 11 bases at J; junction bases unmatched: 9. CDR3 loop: CASSPDRVEKYF. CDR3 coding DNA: TGTGCCAGCAGCCCTGACAGGGTTGAAAAGTACTTC.

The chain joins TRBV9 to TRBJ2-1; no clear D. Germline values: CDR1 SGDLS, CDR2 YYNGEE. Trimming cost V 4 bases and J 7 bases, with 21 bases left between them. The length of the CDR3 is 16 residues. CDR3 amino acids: CASSSKLGSRLNEQFF. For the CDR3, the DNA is TGTGCCAGCAGCTCGAAGTTAGGTTCGAGGCTGAATGAGCAGTTCTTC.

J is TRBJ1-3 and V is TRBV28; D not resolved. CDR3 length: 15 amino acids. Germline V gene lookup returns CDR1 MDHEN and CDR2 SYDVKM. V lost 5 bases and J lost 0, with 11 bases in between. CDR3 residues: CASSPPFRSGNTIYF. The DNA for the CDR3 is TGTGCCAGCAGTCCCCCCTTCCGCTCTGGAAACACCATATATTTT. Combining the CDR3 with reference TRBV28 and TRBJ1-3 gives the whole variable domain DVKVTQSSRYLVKRTGEKVFLECVQDMDHENMFWYRQDPGLGLRLIYFSYDVKMKEKGDIPEGYSVSREKKERFSLILESASTNQTSMYLCASSPPFRSGNTIYFGEGSWLTVV.

The CDR3 DNA reads TGTGCCAGCAGCTTTTCTCGCGGTACCTACGAGCAGTACTTC. It yields the protein CASSFSRGTYEQYF. The chain couples TRBV11-3 to TRBJ2-7; D gene ambiguous. Germline CDR1 SGHNT, CDR2 YENEEA. The CDR3 runs 14 residues. V was clipped by 3 bases and J by 2 bases, with 11 bases between them.

The CDR3 loop reads CASSRQPLNYGYTF. The CDR3 nucleotides read TGTGCCAGCAGCCGACAACCCCTTAACTATGGCTACACCTTC. The J gene is TRBJ1-2, the V gene TRBV2; D remains unclear. The CDR3 is 14 residues long. Germline values: CDR1 SNHLY, CDR2 FYNNEI. V lost 6 bases and J 1 base, leaving 12 bases between the germline ends.

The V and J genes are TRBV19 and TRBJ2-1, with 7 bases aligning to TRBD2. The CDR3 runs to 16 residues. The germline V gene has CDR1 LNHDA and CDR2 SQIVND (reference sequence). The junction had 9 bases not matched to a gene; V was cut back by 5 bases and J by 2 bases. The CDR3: CASSPGGGRAYNEQFF. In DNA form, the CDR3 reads TGTGCCAGTAGTCCTGGGGGAGGGCGAGCCTACAATGAGCAGTTCTTC.

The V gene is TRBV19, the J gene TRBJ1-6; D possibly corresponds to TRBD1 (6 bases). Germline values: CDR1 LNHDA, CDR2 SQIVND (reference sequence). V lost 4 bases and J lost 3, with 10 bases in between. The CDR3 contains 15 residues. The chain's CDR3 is CASSKLDSYNSPLHF. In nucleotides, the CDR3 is TGTGCCAGTAGTAAGCTGGACAGCTATAATTCACCCCTCCACTTT.

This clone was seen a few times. The CDR3, as DNA: TGTGCCAGCAGTTTATTGTTGGGGGCGGTCACCGGGGAGCTGTTTTTT. This codes for CASSLLLGAVTGELFF. The chain carries TRBV28 and TRBJ2-2; D perhaps matches TRBD1 (6 bases). The CDR3 runs to 16 residues. The germline gives CDR1 MDHEN, CDR2 SYDVKM. V lost 1 base and J 4 bases, leaving 13 bases between the germline ends.

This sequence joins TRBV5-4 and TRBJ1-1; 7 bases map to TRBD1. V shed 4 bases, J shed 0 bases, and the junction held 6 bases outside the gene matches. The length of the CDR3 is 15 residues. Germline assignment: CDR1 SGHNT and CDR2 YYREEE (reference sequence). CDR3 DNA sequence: TGTGCCAGCAGCCGACAGGGCCCCCTGAACACTGAAGCTTTCTTT. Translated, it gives CASSRQGPLNTEAFF.

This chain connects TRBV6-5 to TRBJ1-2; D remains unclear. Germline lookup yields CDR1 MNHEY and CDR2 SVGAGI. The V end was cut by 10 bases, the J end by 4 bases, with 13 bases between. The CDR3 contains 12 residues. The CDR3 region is CATKNSFYGYTF. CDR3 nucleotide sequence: TGTGCCACAAAGAACAGCTTCTATGGCTACACCTTC.

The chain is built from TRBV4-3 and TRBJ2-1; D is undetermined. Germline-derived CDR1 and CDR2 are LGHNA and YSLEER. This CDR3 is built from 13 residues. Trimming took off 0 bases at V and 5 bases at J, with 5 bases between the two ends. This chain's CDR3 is CASSQDSDNEQFF. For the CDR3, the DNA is TGCGCCAGCAGCCAAGATTCAGACAATGAGCAGTTCTTC.

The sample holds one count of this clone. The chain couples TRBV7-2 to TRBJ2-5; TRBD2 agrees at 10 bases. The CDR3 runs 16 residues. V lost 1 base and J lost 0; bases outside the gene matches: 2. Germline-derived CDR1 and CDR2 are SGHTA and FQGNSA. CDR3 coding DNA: TGTGCCAGCAGCTTAGGAGCGGGAGGGTACCAAGAGACCCAGTACTTC. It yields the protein CASSLGAGGYQETQYF.

The CDR3 nucleotides read TGCGCCAGCAGCCAAAGTACGGGGACTCTTCGGAGTTCTAACTATGGCTACACCTTC. Its protein is CASSQSTGTLRSSNYGYTF. The V gene is TRBV4-1, the J gene TRBJ1-2; D may be TRBD1 (5 bases). CDR1 MGHRA and CDR2 YSYEKL come from the germline V gene. The CDR3 runs to 19 residues. The V gene lost 2 bases and the J gene lost 0 bases, with 22 bases spanning the gap.

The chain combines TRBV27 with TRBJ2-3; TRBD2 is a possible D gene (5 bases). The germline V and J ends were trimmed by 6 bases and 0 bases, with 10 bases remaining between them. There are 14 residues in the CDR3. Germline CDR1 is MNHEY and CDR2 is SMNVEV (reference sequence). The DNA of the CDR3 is TGTGCCAGCAGGTCGGCGGGCAGCACAGATACGCAGTATTTT. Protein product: CASRSAGSTDTQYF.

CDR3 region: CASSPNPGLAGGSSDTQYF. CDR3 DNA sequence: TGTGCCAGCAGCCCGAATCCGGGACTAGCGGGAGGGTCCTCAGATACGCAGTATTTT. The chain recombines TRBV5-4 with TRBJ2-3; TRBD2 agrees at 16 bases. The CDR3 has 19 amino acids. CDR1 and CDR2 (germline): SGHNT, YYREEE (reference sequence). J was trimmed by 4 bases and V by 4 bases; bases with no gene match: 12.